The source of this T cell receptor beta chain is a study of shared clonotypes between healthy human individuals. Points from the study as a whole: An expected dependence of interdonor clonotype sharing on sequencing depth was noted.

This clone has only one observation. Antigen: not known. This CDR3 has 20 residues. The J segment lost 1 base and the V segment lost 2 bases, leaving 10 bases of the junction unmatched. Germline CDR1 reads KGHSH; CDR2 reads LQKENI. Profiling relied on immunoSEQ multiplex PCR, and the TCRdb table lists in-frame clones only, not all of them. Here the sample spans a few hundred thousand clones, about 74% being singletons. The receptor was isolated from a man aged 30 to 45 in good health. Sequenced material: memory CD4+ T cells sorted from blood. This sample's subset: CD45RA-negative fraction. The rearrangement joins TRBV18 to TRBJ2-1, with 14 bases identical to TRBD2. Here the CDR3 reads CASSPSYTGTSGSSYNEQFF. In DNA form, the CDR3 reads TGTGCCAGCTCACCATCCTACACGGGGACTAGCGGGAGTTCCTACAATGAGCAGTTCTTC.